This T cell receptor (beta chain) was sequenced for a study of shared clonotypes between healthy human individuals. The V and J ends lost 3 bases and 4 bases respectively, with 34 bases between them. CDR3 size: 21 residues. CDR1 SGDLS and CDR2 YYNGEE come from the germline V gene. The repertoire was sequenced with immunoSEQ multiplex PCR; TCRdb's copy has only in-frame clones and lacks some. The data show under 1,900,000 clones, approximately 98.5% seen once. This TCR was sampled from a man between 25 and 39 years old in good health. What was sequenced was naive CD4+ T cells sorted from blood. The sample's subset: CD45RA+ positively selected. The chain is built from TRBV9 and TRBJ2-5; D might be TRBD1 (7 bases). CDR3 sequence (DNA): TGTGCCAGCAGCGCCCCTTCGAGGAGGGGGCAATACCACCCCCTTGTAGAGACCCAGTACTTC. Protein: CASSAPSRRGQYHPLVETQYF.